This note documents a single T cell receptor (beta chain) sequence. The sample belongs to a study of blood T cell repertoires in COVID-19. The overall study: The origin of the acute and convalescent COVID-19 samples was the United States, Italy and Spain. From T cells, B-cell-depleted T cells, or PBMCs came the material, which was cDNA or gDNA.

The data were produced by immunoSEQ multiplex PCR, yet TCRdb's version contains in-frame clones alone and is incomplete. Found here are about 170,000 clones, about 88% of them singletons; the top ten hold more than 6.5%. CDR3 size: 15 residues. CDR1 MGHRA and CDR2 YSYEKL come from the germline V gene. Trimming stripped 4 bases from V and 0 bases from J, with 10 bases between. The specimen was peripheral blood. The chain links TRBV4-1 to TRBJ1-5, with D possibly matching TRBD1 (5 bases). This receptor was taken from an elderly woman in a cohort sampled during active or convalescent COVID-19. CDR3 DNA: TGCGCCAGCAGCCCCCGGGACTTTAGCAATCAGCCCCAGCATTTT. Protein product: CASSPRDFSNQPQHF.